These T cell receptor beta chains were read from a single sample in a study of identical twins. Using its own MiXCR run on the 5' RACE reads, TCRdb lists one record per CDR3 protein. Among about 240,000 distinct CDR3 sequences listed, roughly 10% were seen once. The sample was memory T cells sorted from blood. These receptors originate from a man in his forties or fifties in good health. Both conserved end residues are part of each CDR3. The order of the fields is V gene, CDR3 length, D gene, clone size, J gene, CDR3 DNA, CDR3 protein. A D gene is named only where the DNA matches it firmly. Only some rows state a clone size, as once, few, many or a class for expanded clones.

TRBV5-1	15	.	few	TRBJ2-1	TGCGCCAGCAGCTTGGTCCGTCCGGACTACAATGAGCAGTTCTTC	CASSLVRPDYNEQFF
TRBV25-1	16	.	few	TRBJ1-2	TGTGCCAGCAGTGATCAAGGACATAGGCGTAACTATGGCTACACCTTC	CASSDQGHRRNYGYTF
TRBV5-1	16	TRBD2	many	TRBJ2-7	TGCGCCAGCAGCTTGCGTTTGGGACTACCCGCCGACGAGCAGTACTTC	CASSLRLGLPADEQYF
TRBV4-3	16	TRBD2	few	TRBJ2-2	TGCGCCAGCAGCCAGATGCTAGCGGGAGGGGCCGGGGAGCTGTTTTTT	CASSQMLAGGAGELFF
TRBV4-3	16	.	many	TRBJ1-2	TGCGCCAGCAGCCAAGATTTTCTGCCAGGCAACTATGGCTACACCTTC	CASSQDFLPGNYGYTF
TRBV10-3	13	TRBD1	few	TRBJ2-7	TGTGCCAACCAACAGGGGTCCGCCTACGAGCAGTACTTC	CANQQGSAYEQYF
TRBV5-5	9	.	.	TRBJ1-1	TGTGCCAGCAGCTTGACGGCTTTCTTT	CASSLTAFF
TRBV7-3	13	.	.	TRBJ2-1	TGTGCCAGCAGCATCGCTGCGTACAATGAGCAGTTCTTC	CASSIAAYNEQFF
TRBV5-4	15	.	many	TRBJ1-2	TGTGCCAGCAGCATCAGGGACTCCGGGGCCCGTGGCTACACCTTC	CASSIRDSGARGYTF
TRBV20-1	14	TRBD1	.	TRBJ1-5	TGCAGTGCAAAGCGTGGACAGGGAGCGCTGCCCCAGCATTTT	CSAKRGQGALPQHF
TRBV29-1	11	.	many	TRBJ2-2	TGCAGCGCTAGACTGTTTGGGGAGCTGTTTTTT	CSARLFGELFF
TRBV7-2	12	TRBD1	.	TRBJ1-2	TGTGCCAGCAGCCGGGACAGGGTAGGCTACACCTTC	CASSRDRVGYTF
TRBV5-1	14	.	many	TRBJ1-2	TGCGCCAGCACCCGTGAGGGGCTCGACTATGGCTACACCTTC	CASTREGLDYGYTF
TRBV12-3/TRBV12-4	14	TRBD1	few	TRBJ1-4	TGTGCCAGCAGTTTGGGACAGAAGAATGAAAAACTGTTTTTT	CASSLGQKNEKLFF
TRBV28	16	TRBD2	many	TRBJ2-1	TGTGCCAGCGTCTCCGCCGGGACTAGCTCCTACAATGAGCAGTTCTTC	CASVSAGTSSYNEQFF
TRBV28	12	.	.	TRBJ2-3	TGTGCCAGCAGTTTAATCCCAGATACGCAGTATTTT	CASSLIPDTQYF
TRBV6-5	13	.	many	TRBJ2-7	TGTGCCAGCAGTTACTCCTTCGATTTCGAGCAGTACTTC	CASSYSFDFEQYF
TRBV7-2	15	.	.	TRBJ1-2	TGTGCCAGCAGCCACGGCCGGGACCGCGCGCCTGGCTACACCTTC	CASSHGRDRAPGYTF
TRBV7-2	15	.	few	TRBJ2-3	TGTGCCAGCAGCTTATGGGCAGGGGTGCAAGATACGCAGTATTTT	CASSLWAGVQDTQYF